These 28 T cell receptor beta chains were sequenced from one sample in a study of somatic mutations in cytotoxic T cells in rheumatoid arthritis. Profiling relied on immunoSEQ multiplex PCR, and the TCRdb table lists in-frame clones only, not all of them. In the table there are 5,500 to 6,000 clones, about four fifths of which are singletons. Sequencing was performed on CD8+ T cells sorted from blood. The receptors originated from an adult with rheumatoid arthritis.

This sequence joins TRBV7-9 and TRBJ1-2; the D is unclear. The CDR3 consists of 12 residues. Germline V gene sequence: CDR1 SEHNR, CDR2 FQNEAQ (reference sequence). Deletions cut 3 bases from V and 7 bases from J, with 9 bases between. The CDR3 loop reads CASSLRGPGYTF. CDR3 DNA: TGTGCCAGCAGCTTGCGAGGGCCTGGCTACACCTTC.

The chain employs TRBV19 and TRBJ1-5, with 7 bases identical to TRBD1. Trimming at V came to 5 bases and at J to 4 bases, leaving 8 bases not matched to a gene. This CDR3 is built from 15 residues. Germline V lookup: CDR1 LNHDA, CDR2 SQIVND (reference sequence). CDR3 sequence: CASSAHRGLNQPQHF. CDR3 bases: TGTGCCAGTAGTGCCCACAGGGGTCTGAATCAGCCCCAGCATTTT.

The chain has TRBV29-1 and TRBJ2-7, with D possibly TRBD2 on 5 matching bases. Germline CDR1 is SQVTM and CDR2 is ANQGSEA. Trimming stripped 0 bases from V and 7 bases from J, with 19 bases between. This CDR3 contains 15 residues. Here the CDR3 reads CSVEEATLGGGEQYF. DNA for the CDR3: TGCAGCGTTGAAGAGGCCACTCTAGGCGGCGGGGAGCAGTACTTC.

V is TRBV28 and J is TRBJ1-1; D remains unclear. Trimming cost V 6 bases and J 1 base, with 9 bases left between them. The CDR3 loop spans 13 amino acids. Germline CDR1 is MDHEN and CDR2 is SYDVKM. CDR3 coding DNA: TGTGCCAGCAGACCCACAGAGAACACTGAAGCTTTCTTT. Protein product: CASRPTENTEAFF. The variable domain in full, with the rest retrieved from reference TRBV28 and TRBJ1-1, is DVKVTQSSRYLVKRTGEKVFLECVQDMDHENMFWYRQDPGLGLRLIYFSYDVKMKEKGDIPEGYSVSREKKERFSLILESASTNQTSMYLCASRPTENTEAFFGQGTRLTVV.

The J gene is TRBJ2-2, the V gene TRBV9, with 8 positions matching TRBD2. CDR1 is SGDLS, CDR2 YYNGEE, per germline. This CDR3 has 16 amino acids. Unmatched junction bases numbered 10, after V lost 4 bases and J lost 5 bases. The CDR3 spells CASSPTRLAGTGELFF. The CDR3 nucleotides read TGTGCCAGCAGCCCGACTCGTTTAGCGGGGACCGGGGAGCTGTTTTTT. The full variable domain, rest sourced from reference TRBV9 and TRBJ2-2, is DSGVTQTPKHLITATGQRVTLRCSPRSGDLSVYWYQQSLDQGLQFLIQYYNGEERAKGNILERFSAQQFPDLHSELNLSSLELGDSALYFCASSPTRLAGTGELFFGEGSRLTVL.

The chain links TRBV9 to TRBJ2-3; 7 bases align to TRBD2. Trimming cost V 6 bases and J 1 base; bases outside gene matches: 8. The CDR3 sequence is 15 residues long. CDR1 SGDLS and CDR2 YYNGEE come from the germline V gene. The CDR3 protein is CASTVATSGTDTQYF. DNA for the CDR3: TGTGCCAGCACCGTCGCAACTAGCGGCACAGATACGCAGTATTTT.

The V gene is TRBV28, the J gene TRBJ2-7; TRBD1 or TRBD2 may be the D gene (5 bases each). Per germline, CDR1 MDHEN and CDR2 SYDVKM. Trimming stripped 6 bases from V and 0 bases from J, with 18 bases between. The CDR3 is 16 residues long. The CDR3: CASSRPWDLNSYEQYF. The CDR3, as DNA: TGTGCCAGCAGCAGGCCGTGGGACCTTAACTCCTACGAGCAGTACTTC.

Only a few counts were recorded for this clone. V usage is TRBV5-6 and J usage is TRBJ2-7; 10 bases are a match to TRBD1. The germline V gene has CDR1 SGHDT and CDR2 YYEEEE. The CDR3 totals 15 residues. Trimming at V came to 2 bases and at J to 3 bases, leaving 5 bases not matched to a gene. DNA for the CDR3: TGTGCCAGCAGCTTAAGGACAGGGGGGAGCTACGAGCAGTACTTC. Translation gives CASSLRTGGSYEQYF.

The chain couples TRBV7-9 to TRBJ1-1; D unclear. Germline V lookup: CDR1 SEHNR, CDR2 FQNEAQ (reference sequence). This CDR3 comprises 14 residues. V was cut by 5 bases and J by 0 bases, with 10 bases left in between. As DNA, the CDR3 is TGTGCCAGCAGCGGCGGAGGAATGAACACTGAAGCTTTCTTT. This gives the protein CASSGGGMNTEAFF.

In its sample, this clone was seen a few times. The chain uses TRBV9 and TRBJ1-1, with D unclear. Germline V gives CDR1 SGDLS, CDR2 YYNGEE. The ends were cut back, 2 bases at V and 1 base at J, with 3 bases in the middle. The CDR3 has 12 residues. In nucleotides, the CDR3 is TGTGCCAGCAGCGTGACGAACACTGAAGCTTTCTTT. Its translation is CASSVTNTEAFF. Full variable domain (outside the CDR3, taken from reference TRBV9 and TRBJ1-1): DSGVTQTPKHLITATGQRVTLRCSPRSGDLSVYWYQQSLDQGLQFLIQYYNGEERAKGNILERFSAQQFPDLHSELNLSSLELGDSALYFCASSVTNTEAFFGQGTRLTVV.

V usage is TRBV27 and J usage is TRBJ1-6; D not certain. The CDR3 spans 15 residues. Trimming pared 0 bases from V and 5 bases from J, leaving 8 bases between. The germline V gene has CDR1 MNHEY and CDR2 SMNVEV (reference sequence). The CDR3 nucleotides are TGTGCCAGCAGTTTATCGGCAGGAAATAATTCACCCCTCCACTTT. The encoded protein is CASSLSAGNNSPLHF.

The rearrangement uses TRBV21-1 and TRBJ1-1. TRBV21-1 is recorded as a pseudogene. The CDR3 loop spans 12 amino acids. The CDR3 coding sequence is TGTGCTCAAATTCGGGGGAACACTGAAGCTTTCTTT. This translates into CAQIRGNTEAFF.

This chain uses TRBV5-5 with TRBJ2-3, with 7 bases fitting TRBD1. CDR1 and CDR2 (germline): SGHKS, YYEKEE (reference sequence). CDR3 length: 16 amino acids. The junction had 8 bases not matched to a gene; V was cut back by 0 bases and J by 4 bases. CDR3 sequence: CASSLARGRSSDTQYF. CDR3 coding DNA: TGTGCCAGCAGCTTGGCCAGGGGGAGAAGCTCAGATACGCAGTATTTT.

J is TRBJ2-1 and V is TRBV4-3; 9 bases line up with TRBD2. This CDR3 spans 20 amino acids. CDR1 and CDR2 from the germline V gene are LGHNA and YSLEER. The V gene end was trimmed by 1 base and the J gene end by 4 bases; junction bases not matched to a gene: 17. The CDR3 region is CASSQGAGGVLAGKYNEQFF. The DNA of the CDR3 is TGCGCCAGCAGCCAAGGGGCTGGCGGGGTACTAGCGGGCAAATACAATGAGCAGTTCTTC.

The chain employs TRBV4-2 and TRBJ2-4, with D possibly being TRBD2 (5 bases). CDR3 length equals 14 residues. V was cut by 4 bases and J by 1 base, with 8 bases left in between. Germline V lookup: CDR1 LGHNA, CDR2 YNFKEQ. CDR3 DNA sequence: TGTGCCAGCAGCCGAGAGGGTGCCAAAAACATTCAGTACTTC. It is translated as CASSREGAKNIQYF.

V usage is TRBV7-8 and J usage is TRBJ2-5; TRBD2 agrees at 10 bases. Germline V gives CDR1 SGHVS, CDR2 FQNEAQ. This CDR3 region has 16 residues. The V and J ends lost 5 bases and 5 bases, in that order; junction bases with no gene match: 11. The CDR3 here is CASSLRLAGRVETQYF. CDR3 nucleotide sequence: TGTGCCAGCAGCCTCCGACTAGCGGGTAGGGTGGAGACCCAGTACTTC.

This chain links TRBV6-4 with TRBJ2-1, with 8 bases fitting TRBD2. The CDR3 has 16 residues. V dropped 2 bases and J dropped 2; count of bases not matched to a gene: 5. The germline V gene encodes CDR1 MRHNA and CDR2 SNTAGT. The CDR3: CASSDGREGPYNEQFF. Written as DNA, the CDR3 is TGTGCCAGCAGTGACGGTCGGGAGGGCCCCTACAATGAGCAGTTCTTC.

The chain is built from TRBV6-1 and TRBJ2-5; 12 bases are a match to TRBD2. Trimming took 2 bases from V and 5 from J; bases not matched to a gene: 18. Germline V CDR1 and CDR2: MNHNS, SASEGT. This CDR3 contains 20 residues. The DNA of the CDR3 is TGTGCCAGCAGTGAACGAATGGGGCTAGCGGGAGGGCCGAGGCTGGAGACCCAGTACTTC. This sequence encodes CASSERMGLAGGPRLETQYF.

This chain joins TRBV18 and TRBJ2-2, with D possibly matching TRBD1 (5 bases). Trimming left V 2 bases short and J 3 bases short, with 10 bases between. Looked up from germline, CDR1 is KGHSH and CDR2 is LQKENI. This CDR3 is 15 amino acids long. CDR3 sequence: CASSPSTVYTGELFF. CDR3 coding DNA: TGTGCCAGCTCACCATCGACAGTATACACCGGGGAGCTGTTTTTT.

Here the CDR3 DNA reads TGTGCCAGCACCGGGCAGGGGGCGGACGCTACAACTAATGAAAAACTGTTTTTT. Amino acids: CASTGQGADATTNEKLFF. The chain joins TRBV28 to TRBJ1-4; 8 bases match TRBD1. This CDR3 spans 18 amino acids. V trimming: 7 bases; J trimming: 0 bases; junction bases outside the gene matches: 13. Germline CDR1 reads MDHEN; CDR2 reads SYDVKM. Together with reference TRBV28 and TRBJ1-4, the CDR3 gives the full variable domain: DVKVTQSSRYLVKRTGEKVFLECVQDMDHENMFWYRQDPGLGLRLIYFSYDVKMKEKGDIPEGYSVSREKKERFSLILESASTNQTSMYLCASTGQGADATTNEKLFFGSGTQLSVL.

The chain links TRBV7-8 to TRBJ2-5, with 12 bases that match TRBD2. This CDR3 spans 16 amino acids. Germline loops: CDR1 SGHVS, CDR2 FQNEAQ. Unmatched junction bases numbered 9, after V lost 5 bases and J lost 5 bases. The DNA of the CDR3 is TGTGCCAGCAGCGACCGACTAGCGGGAGTTCGGGAGACCCAGTACTTC. Its translation is CASSDRLAGVRETQYF.

On this clone itself: Relative to the germline gene, one junction end is altered; a read error may explain this. The chain combines TRBV4-2 with TRBJ2-7; 10 bases align to TRBD2. In germline, CDR1 is LGHNA, CDR2 YNFKEQ. CDR3 length: 14 residues. DNA for the CDR3: TGTGCCAGCAGCCAAGGACTAGCGGGCTACGAGCGGTACTTC. This translates into CASSQGLAGYERYF.

The chain couples TRBV11-2 to TRBJ2-1; 9 bases agree with TRBD2. The CDR3 is 17 residues long. The V and J ends lost 3 bases and 2 bases, in that order; junction bases with no gene match: 8. The germline gives CDR1 SGHAT, CDR2 FQNNGV. The CDR3 nucleotides read TGTGCCAGCAGCTTTTGGGAGGCGGGAGGGCCCTACAATGAGCAGTTCTTC. This gives the protein CASSFWEAGGPYNEQFF. The full variable domain, rest sourced from reference TRBV11-2 and TRBJ2-1, is EAGVAQSPRYKIIEKRQSVAFWCNPISGHATLYWYQQILGQGPKLLIQFQNNGVVDDSQLPKDRFSAERLKGVDSTLKIQPAKLEDSAVYLCASSFWEAGGPYNEQFFGPGTRLTVL.

The chain recombines TRBV7-8 with TRBJ1-2; 7 bases line up with TRBD1. Trimming took 0 bases from V and 4 from J; bases not matched to a gene: 11. From germline, CDR1 is SGHVS and CDR2 FQNEAQ. The CDR3 runs 17 residues. The CDR3 DNA reads as TGTGCCAGCAGCTTAGCGGCGGGGGGACAGCCTAGCTATGGCTACACCTTC. Its translation: CASSLAAGGQPSYGYTF.

The V and J genes are TRBV5-6 and TRBJ2-7; D uncertain. The CDR3 runs to 13 residues. The germline V gene encodes CDR1 SGHDT and CDR2 YYEEEE. V lost 0 bases and J lost 2, with 6 bases in between. CDR3 region: CASSLEAAYEQYF. CDR3 in DNA: TGTGCCAGCAGCTTGGAGGCGGCCTACGAGCAGTACTTC.

This sequence joins TRBV27 and TRBJ2-1; 14 bases map to TRBD2. The V segment lost 5 bases and the J segment 5 bases; nucleotides outside the gene matches: 11. The CDR3 loop spans 18 amino acids. Germline loops: CDR1 MNHEY, CDR2 SMNVEV (reference sequence). The CDR3 DNA reads TGTGCCAGCAGTCCCGGACTAGCGGGAGGCTCGGAACACAATGAGCAGTTCTTC. Residues: CASSPGLAGGSEHNEQFF.

V gene TRBV7-8 combines with J gene TRBJ2-1; unclear D gene. Trimming took off 0 bases at V and 5 bases at J, with 14 bases between the two ends. The germline CDR1 and CDR2 sequences are SGHVS and FQNEAQ. There are 16 residues in the CDR3. CDR3 sequence (DNA): TGTGCCAGCAGCTTAGCGCCGGGTCAACCCCACAATGAGCAGTTCTTC. Its translation is CASSLAPGQPHNEQFF.

This clone was counted between two and nine times. Other nucleotide sequences from this sample produce the same CDR3. The chain joins TRBV28 to TRBJ2-7; D perhaps matches TRBD1 (5 bases). Germline CDR1 and CDR2: MDHEN and SYDVKM. V lost 7 bases to trimming and J lost 2 bases, with 15 bases between them. The CDR3 covers 14 residues. CDR3 bases: TGTGCCAGCACCGATGGGGCAGCGCCCTACGAGCAGTACTTC. Translating it yields CASTDGAAPYEQYF.